The rows below give T cell receptor beta chains drawn from one sample of a study of T cell responses to AZD1222 COVID-19 vaccine. TCRdb's copy holds only in-frame clones and misses some; the assay was immunoSEQ multiplex PCR. The repertoire holds 150,000 to 200,000 clones, with almost 95% as singletons. Sequences were derived from peripheral blood, sampled on day 0 of AZD1222 vaccination. These receptors all stem from an adult in good health. The CDR3 runs from the conserved cysteine through the conserved F or W. The D gene is left open where the match is weak. The size entry is marked missing in some rows and otherwise reads once, few, many or a size class.

size	D	V	J	DNA	CDR3
-	-	TRBV19	TRBJ2-1	TGTGCCAGTAGTATTCCTCCGGCGGGAACTTACAATGAGCAGTTCTTC	CASSIPPAGTYNEQFF
once	-	TRBV11-2	TRBJ1-2	TGTGCCAGCAGCTTAGATATACAGCCGTGGGGGAATGGCTACACCTTC	CASSLDIQPWGNGYTF
-	-	TRBV27	TRBJ1-5	TGTGCCAGCAGTTTATATCATCCGGTCGGGAGCAATCAGCCCCAGCATTTT	CASSLYHPVGSNQPQHF
-	-	TRBV21-1	TRBJ2-3	TGTGCCAGCAGCAAAGAGGCAGGTAGCGGGAGGCCAGATACGCAGTATTTT	CASSKEAGSGRPDTQYF
-	-	TRBV18	TRBJ2-3	TGTGCCAGCTCACCACAGATGACAGATACGCAGTATTTT	CASSPQMTDTQYF
-	TRBD1	TRBV19	TRBJ1-2	TGTGCCAGTTCCCTCTCCGGGACAGGGCTTGCTAACTATGGCTACACCTTC	CASSLSGTGLANYGYTF
-	-	TRBV15	TRBJ1-5	TGTGCCACCAGCAGAGACCCAAGGGGCAATCAGCCCCAGCATTTT	CATSRDPRGNQPQHF
once	-	TRBV7-9	TRBJ2-7	TGTGCCAGCAGCGGCGGACAGATAAACTACGAGCAGTACTTC	CASSGGQINYEQYF
-	TRBD2	TRBV10-1	TRBJ2-1	TGCGCCAGCAGCAAGACTAGCGGGAGGGCCAATGAGCAGTTCTTC	CASSKTSGRANEQFF
-	TRBD1	TRBV28	TRBJ1-6	TGTGCCAGCACTCCTTACACAGGGGTCGATAATTCACCCCTCCACTTT	CASTPYTGVDNSPLHF
-	-	TRBV5-1	TRBJ1-1	TGCGCCAGCAGTCGGACCCCAGGGGCGGGGGAAGCTTTCTTT	CASSRTPGAGEAFF
-	-	TRBV9	TRBJ1-1	TGTGCCAGCAGCGGAAAAGAGTACACTGAAGCTTTCTTT	CASSGKEYTEAFF
-	-	TRBV29-1	TRBJ2-7	TGCAGCGTGGTCGGAGCATCCTACGAGCAGTACTTC	CSVVGASYEQYF
-	-	TRBV30	TRBJ1-5	TGTGCCTGGAGTGATGCGGGGAATCAGCCCCAGCATTTT	CAWSDAGNQPQHF